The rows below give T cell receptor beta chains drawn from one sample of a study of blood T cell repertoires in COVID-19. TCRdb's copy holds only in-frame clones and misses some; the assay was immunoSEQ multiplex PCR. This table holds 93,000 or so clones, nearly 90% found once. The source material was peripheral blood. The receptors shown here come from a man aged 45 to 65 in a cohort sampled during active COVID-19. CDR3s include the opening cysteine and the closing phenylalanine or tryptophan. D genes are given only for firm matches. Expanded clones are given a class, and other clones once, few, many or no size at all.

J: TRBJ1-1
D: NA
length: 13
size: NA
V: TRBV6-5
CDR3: CASTSKRHTEAFF
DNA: TGTGCCAGCACCTCTAAGAGGCACACTGAAGCTTTCTTT

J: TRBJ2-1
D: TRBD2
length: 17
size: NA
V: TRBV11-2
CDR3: CASSLTLAGGPYNEQFF
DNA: TGTGCCAGCAGCCTAACACTAGCGGGGGGGCCCTACAATGAGCAGTTCTTC

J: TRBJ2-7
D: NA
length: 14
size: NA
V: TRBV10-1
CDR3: CASTQGGKFYEQYF
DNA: TGCGCCAGCACTCAGGGGGGAAAGTTCTACGAGCAGTACTTC

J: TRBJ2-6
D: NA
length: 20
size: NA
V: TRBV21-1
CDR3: CASSKGDGTRIPSGANVLTF
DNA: TGTGCCAGCAGCAAAGGGGACGGGACACGCATACCCTCTGGGGCCAACGTCCTGACTTTC

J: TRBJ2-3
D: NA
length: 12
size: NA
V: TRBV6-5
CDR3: CASLVTTDTQYF
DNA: TGTGCCAGCCTAGTGACCACAGATACGCAGTATTTT

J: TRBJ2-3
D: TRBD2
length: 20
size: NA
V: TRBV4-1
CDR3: CASSQDDIGTSGGRTDTQYF
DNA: TGCGCCAGCAGCCAAGATGATATTGGGACTAGCGGGGGCCGCACAGATACGCAGTATTTT

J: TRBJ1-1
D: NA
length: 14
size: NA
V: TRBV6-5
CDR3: CASSWGVGLTKAFF
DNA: TGTGCCAGCAGTTGGGGGGTGGGGCTGACTAAAGCTTTCTTT

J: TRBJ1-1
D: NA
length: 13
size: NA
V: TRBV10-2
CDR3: CASSEDRRSEAFF
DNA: TGCGCCAGCAGTGAAGACCGGAGAAGTGAAGCTTTCTTT

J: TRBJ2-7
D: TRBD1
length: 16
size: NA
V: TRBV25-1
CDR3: CASSPLRDRGRYEQYF
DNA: TGTGCCAGCAGTCCGCTCCGGGACAGGGGACGTTACGAGCAGTACTTC

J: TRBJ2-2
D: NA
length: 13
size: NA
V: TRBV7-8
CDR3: CASSPPVVGELFF
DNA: TGTGCCAGCAGCCCACCGGTAGTCGGGGAGCTGTTTTTT

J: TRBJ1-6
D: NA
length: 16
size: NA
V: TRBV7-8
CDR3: CASSLGRGQRNSPLHF
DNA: TGTGCCAGCAGCTTAGGGCGGGGGCAAAGAAATTCACCCCTCCACTTT

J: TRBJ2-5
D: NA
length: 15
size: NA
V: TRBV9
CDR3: CASSSWTGGQETQYF
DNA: TGTGCCAGCAGCTCCTGGACCGGCGGGCAAGAGACCCAGTACTTC

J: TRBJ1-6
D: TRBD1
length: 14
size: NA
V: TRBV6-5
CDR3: CASSETGVGSPLHF
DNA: TGTGCCAGCAGCGAGACAGGGGTTGGCTCACCCCTCCACTTT

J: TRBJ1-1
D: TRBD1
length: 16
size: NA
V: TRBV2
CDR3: CASSAPQGLVNTEAFF
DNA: TGTGCCAGCAGTGCGCCACAGGGGTTGGTGAACACTGAAGCTTTCTTT

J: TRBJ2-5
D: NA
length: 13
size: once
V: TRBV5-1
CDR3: CASNAGQTAAQYF
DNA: TGCGCCAGCAACGCGGGACAGACGGCGGCCCAGTACTTC

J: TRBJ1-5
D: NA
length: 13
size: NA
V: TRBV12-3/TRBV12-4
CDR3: CASNRQSNQPQHF
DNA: TGTGCCAGCAATCGACAGAGCAATCAGCCCCAGCATTTT

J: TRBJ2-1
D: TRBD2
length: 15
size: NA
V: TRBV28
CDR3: CASGTGTRGLQEQFF
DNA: TGTGCCAGCGGAACGGGGACTAGGGGTTTGCAAGAGCAGTTCTTC